The next 31 T cell receptor beta chains were all read from a single sample in a study of T cell responses to AZD1222 COVID-19 vaccine. Sequenced by immunoSEQ multiplex PCR; TCRdb stores in-frame clones only, minus some. This table has some 99,000 clones, around 87% appearing once. This specimen consisted of peripheral blood, obtained 28 days after the second AZD1222 dose. These receptors originate from an adult who received the AZD1222 COVID-19 vaccine.

The chain combines TRBV6-5 with TRBJ1-2, with D possibly matching TRBD1 (6 bases). The CDR3 covers 15 residues. Trimming shortened V by 0 bases and J by 2 bases, and 10 bases separated the two germline ends. The V gene's germline CDR1 is MNHEY and CDR2 SVGAGI. Here the CDR3 reads CASSYSGHLNYGYTF. The CDR3 coding sequence is TGTGCCAGCAGTTACTCGGGACACCTGAACTATGGCTACACCTTC.

This clone was found once. V and J are TRBV10-3 and TRBJ2-7; D gene ambiguous. Germline V gene data show CDR1 as ENHRY and CDR2 as SYGVKD. The V gene lost 2 bases and the J gene lost 4 bases, with 3 bases spanning the gap. The CDR3 totals 11 residues. This CDR3 is CAISEDYEQYF. The CDR3 DNA follows: TGTGCCATCAGTGAGGATTACGAGCAGTACTTC.

The chain is built from TRBV27 and TRBJ2-6; 7 bases map to TRBD2. Germline values: CDR1 MNHEY, CDR2 SMNVEV (reference sequence). The CDR3 sequence is 17 residues long. Trimming cost V 4 bases and J 0 bases; bases outside gene matches: 6. The CDR3 protein is CASSSSTSSSGANVLTF. DNA for the CDR3: TGTGCCAGCAGTTCCTCGACTAGCAGCTCTGGGGCCAACGTCCTGACTTTC. Together with reference TRBV27 and TRBJ2-6, the CDR3 gives the full variable domain: EAQVTQNPRYLITVTGKKLTVTCSQNMNHEYMSWYRQDPGLGLRQIYYSMNVEVTDKGDVPEGYKVSRKEKRNFPLILESPSPNQTSLYFCASSSSTSSSGANVLTFGAGSRLTVL.

The chain links TRBV4-3 to TRBJ2-1; TRBD2 matches at 8 bases. The CDR3 consists of 18 residues. V dropped 0 bases and J dropped 0; count of bases not matched to a gene: 7. Germline V gene sequence: CDR1 LGHNA, CDR2 YSLEER. This CDR3 is CASSQEETSVPSYNEQFF. CDR3 sequence (DNA): TGCGCCAGCAGCCAAGAAGAGACTAGCGTCCCCTCCTACAATGAGCAGTTCTTC.

The sample holds one count of this clone. V and J are TRBV5-1 and TRBJ2-3; 7 nucleotides match TRBD2. Trimming cost V 6 bases and J 0 bases; bases outside gene matches: 13. Germline V gene data show CDR1 as SGHRS and CDR2 as YFSETQ. The CDR3 runs 17 residues. The CDR3 is CASTRVLADQSTDTQYF. Written as DNA, the CDR3 is TGCGCCAGCACCAGAGTCCTAGCGGATCAAAGCACAGATACGCAGTATTTT.

Notes on this clone: In the same sample, other DNA sequences code for this CDR3. The chain has TRBV12-3 or TRBV12-4 and TRBJ1-2; a weak D match, TRBD1 (5 bases). The CDR3 consists of 12 residues. The germline V and J ends were trimmed by 3 bases and 5 bases, with 7 bases remaining between them. The CDR3: CASSFGGYGYTF. The CDR3 bases are TGTGCCAGCAGTTTTGGGGGATATGGCTACACCTTC.

The J gene is TRBJ1-2, the V gene TRBV7-9; D possibly corresponds to TRBD1 (6 bases). Looked up from germline, CDR1 is SEHNR and CDR2 is FQNEAQ (reference sequence). This CDR3 is built from 18 residues. Trimming shortened V by 5 bases and J by 0 bases, and 22 bases separated the two germline ends. The CDR3, as DNA: TGTGCCAGCAGCCATCCAAGACAGAGACAGGTCCCTAACTATGGCTACACCTTC. Its protein is CASSHPRQRQVPNYGYTF.

The CDR3: CASQGPGTNYGYTF. In DNA form, the CDR3 reads TGTGCCAGCCAGGGCCCAGGGACCAACTATGGCTACACCTTC. The J gene is TRBJ1-2, the V gene TRBV5-5, with D possibly TRBD1 on 5 matching bases. CDR3 length: 14 residues. Trimming removed 7 bases at V and 2 bases at J, with 15 bases between. Germline V gene lookup returns CDR1 SGHKS and CDR2 YYEKEE (reference sequence).

The chain joins TRBV5-5 to TRBJ1-5; 10 positions agree with TRBD1. This CDR3 contains 15 residues. Losses at the gene ends were 4 bases for V and 4 bases for J; bases not matched to a gene: 5. Germline V gene lookup returns CDR1 SGHKS and CDR2 YYEKEE (reference sequence). For the CDR3, the DNA is TGTGCCAGCAGCCCTCGACAGGGGGCAAATCAGCCCCAGCATTTT. Its protein product is CASSPRQGANQPQHF.

The CDR3 DNA reads as TGTGCCAGCAGCTTCATGCTACAAGGCTACGAGCAGTACTTC. Its protein is CASSFMLQGYEQYF. The chain has TRBV5-8 and TRBJ2-7; unclear D gene. V was pared by 2 bases and J by 3 bases, with 12 bases between. CDR1 and CDR2 (germline): SGHTS, YDEGEE. This CDR3 comprises 14 residues.

The sample holds a few counts of this clone. The V call is TRBV21-1, the J call TRBJ1-1; the D segment call TRBD1 is taken from the table without a DNA check. TRBV21-1 represents a pseudogene. The CDR3 is 17 amino acids. The CDR3 DNA sequence: TGTGCCAGCAGCACCCAGGGACAGACCCTGCCGGACACTGAAGCTTTCTTT. This sequence encodes CASSTQGQTLPDTEAFF.

The CDR3 DNA reads TGTGCCAGCTCGAAGACCCCGGGACAGCCAATGAACACTGAAGCTTTCTTT. As protein: CASSKTPGQPMNTEAFF. The chain uses TRBV18 and TRBJ1-1; 7 nucleotides agree with TRBD1. This CDR3 is built from 17 residues. Per the germline V gene, CDR1 is KGHSH and CDR2 is LQKENI. The V segment lost 6 bases and the J segment 0 bases; nucleotides outside the gene matches: 13.

This chain uses TRBV7-9 with TRBJ2-7; 8 bases match TRBD2. J was trimmed by 12 bases and V by 3 bases; bases with no gene match: 13. Germline V gene data show CDR1 as SEHNR and CDR2 as FQNEAQ (reference sequence). The CDR3 sequence is 14 residues long. CDR3 protein: CASSFSGEGSGWYF. The DNA for the CDR3 is TGTGCCAGCAGCTTTAGCGGGGAGGGGTCGGGATGGTACTTC. Variable domain in full (rest from reference TRBV7-9 and TRBJ2-7): DTGVSQNPRHKITKRGQNVTFRCDPISEHNRLYWYRQTLGQGPEFLTYFQNEAQLEKSRLLSDRFSAERPKGSFSTLEIQRTEQGDSAMYLCASSFSGEGSGWYFGPGTRLTVT.

This clone was found a few times. The J gene is TRBJ1-2, the V gene TRBV2; possibly TRBD1 for D (5 bases). The CDR3 has 19 residues. In germline, CDR1 is SNHLY, CDR2 FYNNEI. Trimming took 7 bases from V and 1 from J, leaving 28 bases between them. CDR3 loop: CASIGVGNLGGTINYGYTF. As DNA, the CDR3 is TGTGCCAGCATAGGGGTCGGGAACTTAGGCGGTACCATTAACTATGGCTACACCTTC.

This chain links TRBV14 with TRBJ2-1, with D maybe TRBD2 (5 bases). Trimming left V 4 bases short and J 9 bases short, with 16 bases between. CDR1 is SGHDN, CDR2 FVKESK, per germline. This CDR3 contains 14 residues. CDR3 coding DNA: TGTGCCAGCAGCCCGCTCTGGGGTGAGGGTGAGCAGTTCTTC. Translating it yields CASSPLWGEGEQFF. Drawing the rest from reference TRBV14 and TRBJ2-1, the complete variable domain is EAGVTQFPSHSVIEKGQTVTLRCDPISGHDNLYWYRRVMGKEIKFLLHFVKESKQDESGMPNNRFLAERTGGTYSTLKVQPAELEDSGVYFCASSPLWGEGEQFFGPGTRLTVL.

The chain employs TRBV9 and TRBJ2-3; no definite D call. The CDR3 extends over 11 amino acids. Trimming stripped 3 bases from V and 13 bases from J, with 12 bases between. Germline CDR1 is SGDLS and CDR2 is YYNGEE. CDR3 protein: CASSEVIGEYF. The CDR3 nucleotides read TGTGCCAGCAGCGAAGTCATCGGAGAGTATTTT. The full variable domain, its missing parts supplied by reference TRBV9 and TRBJ2-3, is DSGVTQTPKHLITATGQRVTLRCSPRSGDLSVYWYQQSLDQGLQFLIQYYNGEERAKGNILERFSAQQFPDLHSELNLSSLELGDSALYFCASSEVIGEYFGPGTRLTVL.

V is TRBV5-6 and J is TRBJ1-1; D not certain. Germline loops: CDR1 SGHDT, CDR2 YYEEEE. This CDR3 has 12 amino acids. V dropped 0 bases and J dropped 10 bases, with 10 bases sitting between them. In nucleotides, the CDR3 is TGTGCCAGCAGCTTGGTTGGGTCAGGAGCTTTCTTT. Protein product: CASSLVGSGAFF.

This chain connects TRBV4-3 to TRBJ1-1; 9 bases line up with TRBD1. Germline-derived CDR1 and CDR2 are LGHNA and YSLEER. The V and J ends lost 4 bases and 4 bases, in that order; junction bases with no gene match: 4. CDR3 size: 14 residues. CDR3 residues: CASSPGQGGTEAFF. CDR3 coding DNA: TGCGCCAGCAGCCCGGGACAGGGAGGCACTGAAGCTTTCTTT.

This clone was observed a single time. The rearrangement links TRBV21-1 to TRBJ1-5; whether TRBD1, the table's D call, matches the DNA was not checked. TRBV21-1 is a documented pseudogene. The CDR3 totals 16 residues. The CDR3 sequence is CASSRQGGRVNQPQHF. CDR3 nucleotides: TGTGCCAGCAGCAGACAGGGGGGCCGTGTCAATCAGCCCCAGCATTTT.

This chain links TRBV30 with TRBJ1-5; D is unresolved. V lost 2 bases and J lost 1, with 3 bases in between. The CDR3 consists of 12 residues. The V gene's germline CDR1 is GTSNPN and CDR2 SVGIG (reference sequence). CDR3 residues: CAWSNSNQPQHF. In nucleotides, the CDR3 is TGTGCCTGGAGTAACAGCAATCAGCCCCAGCATTTT.

The genes are TRBV6-5 and TRBJ2-3; tentatively, D is TRBD2 (5 bases). CDR3 length: 11 residues. Trimming pared 7 bases from V and 9 bases from J, leaving 11 bases between. CDR1 and CDR2 from the germline V gene are MNHEY and SVGAGI. CDR3 in DNA: TGTGCCAGCACCGCGGGTTCGACGCAGTATTTT. Protein: CASTAGSTQYF.

The V and J genes are TRBV15 and TRBJ2-1; the match to TRBD2 covers 7 bases. The trim removed 2 bases at V and 6 bases at J, leaving 4 bases unmatched. The CDR3 has 14 amino acids. Germline values: CDR1 LNHNV, CDR2 YYDKDF (reference sequence). In DNA form, the CDR3 reads TGTGCCACCAGCAGATTGGGACTAATCAATGAGCAGTTCTTC. It yields the protein CATSRLGLINEQFF.

The chain has TRBV7-2 and TRBJ2-7, with 14 bases identical to TRBD2. Trimming removed 3 bases from V and 9 bases from J; junction bases left unmatched: 7. Germline V gene lookup returns CDR1 SGHTA and CDR2 FQGNSA. This CDR3 region has 15 residues. CDR3 sequence: CASSLPGLAGDVQYF. In nucleotides, the CDR3 is TGTGCCAGCAGCTTGCCGGGACTAGCGGGGGACGTGCAGTACTTC.

The chain recombines TRBV7-9 with TRBJ1-1, with 7 positions matching TRBD1. Trimming removed 5 bases from V and 5 bases from J; junction bases left unmatched: 14. This CDR3 has 16 residues. The V gene's germline CDR1 is SEHNR and CDR2 FQNEAQ (reference sequence). CDR3 sequence reads: CASSPRQGGFSTEAFF. The CDR3 DNA follows: TGTGCCAGCAGCCCTCGACAGGGAGGGTTTTCGACTGAAGCTTTCTTT.

The chain is built from TRBV5-1 and TRBJ2-3; 10 bases match TRBD2. This CDR3 has 17 amino acids. J lost 6 bases, V lost 0 bases, and 10 bases had no gene match. Looked up from germline, CDR1 is SGHRS and CDR2 is YFSETQ. The CDR3 region has the DNA TGCGCCAGCAGCTTGGCAAATCTAGCGGGAGAGGGTGATACGCAGTATTTT. This translates into CASSLANLAGEGDTQYF.

The gene calls are TRBV5-4 and TRBJ2-3; D remains ambiguous. Germline-derived CDR1 and CDR2 are SGHNT and YYREEE (reference sequence). The CDR3 runs 16 residues. V lost 0 bases, J lost 4 bases, and 15 bases lay in between. Here the CDR3 DNA reads TGTGCCAGCAGCTTGGGTGGGTGGATAAACCCAGATACGCAGTATTTT. Its translation is CASSLGGWINPDTQYF.

V and J are TRBV7-2 and TRBJ2-1; D tentatively reads TRBD1 or TRBD2 (6 bases each). Germline V gene lookup returns CDR1 SGHTA and CDR2 FQGNSA. The CDR3 length is 12 residues. Trimming cost V 3 bases and J 15 bases, with 15 bases left between them. The CDR3 DNA reads as TGTGCCAGCAGCTTTGAGGGGGGTCAGCTGTTCTTC. It encodes CASSFEGGQLFF.

This clone was detected once. This rearrangement joins TRBV10-3 to TRBJ1-5; TRBD1 matches 7 bases. The CDR3 runs to 21 residues. The V and J ends lost 5 bases and 0 bases, in that order; junction bases with no gene match: 22. Germline-derived CDR1 and CDR2 are ENHRY and SYGVKD. CDR3 sequence: CAISPSLGQGGVGNSNQPQHF. CDR3 nucleotide sequence: TGTGCCATCAGTCCCTCGTTGGGCCAGGGGGGTGTAGGGAATAGCAATCAGCCCCAGCATTTT.

This chain links TRBV9 with TRBJ1-5; D is perhaps TRBD1 (5 bases). Between the trimmed V and J ends, which lost 1 base and 1 base, there was a span of 9 bases. The germline V gene encodes CDR1 SGDLS and CDR2 YYNGEE. This CDR3 region has 15 residues. Written as DNA, the CDR3 is TGTGCCAGCAGCGTATCAGGGATGAGCAATCAGCCCCAGCATTTT. Amino acids: CASSVSGMSNQPQHF.

The chain recombines TRBV28 with TRBJ2-4, with D maybe TRBD1 (6 bases). The germline V gene has CDR1 MDHEN and CDR2 SYDVKM. V lost 5 bases to trimming and J lost 0 bases, with 14 bases between them. The CDR3 is made up of 16 amino acids. CDR3 DNA sequence: TGTGCCAGCAGTCCGGGACACCTACTAGCCAAAAACATTCAGTACTTC. Translated, it gives CASSPGHLLAKNIQYF.

V is TRBV14 and J is TRBJ2-1; 7 bases map to TRBD1. V lost 6 bases, J lost 4 bases, and 21 bases stayed unmatched. The CDR3 extends over 19 amino acids. Germline V lookup: CDR1 SGHDN, CDR2 FVKESK. The CDR3 nucleotides read TGTGCCAGCAGTCATCCCCCAAAGGGGACAGCATTTCTTTACAATGAGCAGTTCTTC. Translated: CASSHPPKGTAFLYNEQFF.